This TCR beta chain was sequenced in a study of blood T cell repertoires in COVID-19. Sequenced by immunoSEQ multiplex PCR; TCRdb stores in-frame clones only, minus some. The sample lists 130,000 to 150,000 clones; roughly 80% were seen once. The CDR3 has 13 amino acids. Trimming took off 3 bases at V and 8 bases at J, with 13 bases between the two ends. The germline gives CDR1 SNHLY, CDR2 FYNNEI. The sample taken for sequencing was peripheral blood. The sequence derives from a woman aged 80 or older with acute or convalescent COVID-19. The chain uses TRBV2 and TRBJ1-1, with D possibly being TRBD1 (6 bases). DNA for the CDR3: TGTGCCAGCAGTGACGACAGGATCGAGGAAGCTTTCTTT. It translates to CASSDDRIEEAFF.